Reported below is one T cell receptor (beta chain). Its antigen is not identified. The source of the sample is a study of cytomegalovirus exposure and HLA in healthy donors. Whole-study context: In an early release, HLA-typed donors contributed about 79 million unique TCR sequences. General study results and limits: An assumption of roughly uniform sequencing depth across donors underlay the presence/absence analyses. It was only CMV serostatus that was available as immune exposure information. Most TCR sequences showed up rarely, but some public TCRs showed up in many donors.

PCR used 60 Vbeta primers and 13 Jbeta primers. Only in-frame clones appear in the TCRdb table, and some are missing; sequencing was by immunoSEQ multiplex PCR. The table for this sample gives 75,000 to 95,000 clones. Looked up from germline, CDR1 is LGHNA and CDR2 is YNFKEQ. The CDR3 totals 16 residues. Trimming stripped 4 bases from V and 4 bases from J, with 18 bases between. The specimen was PBMCs. This TCR derives from an older woman in good health and CMV-seronegative. The chain is built from TRBV4-2 and TRBJ2-3; maybe TRBD2 (5 bases). The CDR3: CASSPREPPGADTQYF. The DNA for the CDR3 is TGTGCCAGCAGCCCCCGTGAGCCTCCCGGGGCAGATACGCAGTATTTT.